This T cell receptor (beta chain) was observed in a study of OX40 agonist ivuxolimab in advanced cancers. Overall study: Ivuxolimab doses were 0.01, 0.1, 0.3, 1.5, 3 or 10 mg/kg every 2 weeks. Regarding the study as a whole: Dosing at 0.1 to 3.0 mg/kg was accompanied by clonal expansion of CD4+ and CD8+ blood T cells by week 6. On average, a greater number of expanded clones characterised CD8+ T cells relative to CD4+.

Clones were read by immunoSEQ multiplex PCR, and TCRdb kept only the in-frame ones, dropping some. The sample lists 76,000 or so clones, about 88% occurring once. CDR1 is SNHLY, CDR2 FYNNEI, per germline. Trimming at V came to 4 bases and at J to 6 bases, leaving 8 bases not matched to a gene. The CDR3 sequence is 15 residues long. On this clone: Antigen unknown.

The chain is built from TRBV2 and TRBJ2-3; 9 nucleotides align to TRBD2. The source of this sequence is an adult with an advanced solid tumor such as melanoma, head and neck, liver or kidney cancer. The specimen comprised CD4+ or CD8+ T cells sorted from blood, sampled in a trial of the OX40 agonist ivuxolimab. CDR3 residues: CASSGEREDPDTQYF. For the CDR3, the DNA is TGTGCCAGCAGTGGAGAGCGGGAGGACCCCGATACGCAGTATTTT.